This T cell receptor (beta chain) was retrieved from a study of cytomegalovirus exposure and HLA in healthy donors (dated by TCRdb to about 2017). Background on the whole study: An earlier analysis of around 600 of the donors reported 250 to 350 Gb of sequence data and 117 million unique TCR beta sequences from some 180 million T cells. An early release covering roughly 600 HLA-typed donors comprised about 300 gigabases of sequencing data and 65 million to 100 million unique TCR sequences. Of the 398 genotyped donors, about 80% fell in the genetic ancestry cluster associated with self-reported Caucasian donors. The study aimed to test whether signatures of past pathogen exposure could be identified by cataloging public T cell receptors. The study profiled the T cell repertoires of hundreds of subjects by immunosequencing and related them to cytomegalovirus serostatus. A separate validation cohort of 90 to 150 different subjects was used in addition to the approximately 700-subject first cohort. High-throughput TCR immunosequencing, statistical association of individual TCRs with disease status, and machine learning were combined to predict cytomegalovirus infection status. A later analysis re-analyzed previously published TCR beta repertoires from about 600 donors and added high-resolution HLA genotyping to study TCR occurrence patterns. Rather than using new phenotypic data, the later analysis identified candidate immune exposures from TCR beta sequences and from how often those sequences occurred across donors. In an earlier analysis of about 590 of the donors, high-throughput TCR beta sequencing was used to judge whether each TCR beta V gene segment behaved as functional or pseudogenic. Donor age, sex, ethnicity and CMV serostatus were collected together with the repertoire data. A later genetic analysis used genome-wide SNP genotypes for about 65% of the roughly 700 donors, treating that subset as a discovery cohort. Every repertoire in the discovery cohort had been generated on one and the same sequencing platform. Both class I and class II loci were covered by HLA typing, at four-digit resolution. The number of typed donors differed by locus: roughly 620-630 for A, B, C, DRB1 and DQB1; 500 to 550 for DQA1; fewer than 610 for DPA1; and 400 to 480 for DPB1. Roughly 5 DR-DQ haplotypes were treated as single units for association and clustering because of strong linkage in the cohort. Across around 400 genotyped donors of the cohort, an average of approximately 240,000 unique TCR beta nucleotide sequences per donor were sequenced, and roughly a sixth of those sequences were non-productive. What the research found in general, with its limitations: Sequencing depth was assumed to be roughly uniform across donors in the presence/absence analyses, though that assumption may not hold. In a later analysis, several top co-occurrence clusters were reported to appear linked to parvovirus B19, influenza, CMV and Epstein-Barr virus. When HLA alleles, especially DR and DQ, strongly co-occurred, TCR associations were difficult to assign to individual alleles. A later genetic analysis reported fewer N-insertions in productive TCRs among donors in an Asian-associated ancestry cluster than the approximately 700-donor mean. Because some donors lacked HLA typing at each locus, the association tests relied only on the typed subset. Because counts were too low, roughly 17 rarely observed V segments, including chromosome 9 orphons, were left out of the earlier analysis of a few hundred of the donors. This cohort had only TCR beta chains sequenced, and the lack of alpha or paired-chain data limited which features could be detected. Most TCR sequences were seen in very few donors, while some public TCRs were found in many individuals. A few of the identified cytomegalovirus-associated TCR beta chains were confirmed in vitro to be specific for cytomegalovirus antigens. CMV serostatus was the only immune exposure information available for the cohort. In the study, about 150 TCR beta chains were listed as associated with cytomegalovirus. Linkage disequilibrium might explain the correlated functional status among segregating V segments, but an unknown experimental factor could not be ruled out. A further reported finding was that TCR beta sequences accurately predicted the HLA-A and HLA-B alleles for most subjects in the first cohort. An association between a missense DCLRE1C variant and V-gene and J-gene trimming of TCR beta chains was found in a later genetic analysis and replicated in an independent cohort. The authors suggested that the approach could potentially be extended to other disease states and immunological phenotypes. The classifier was reported to diagnose cytomegalovirus status with high specificity and sensitivity in both the original and validation cohorts. Specific HLA alleles were associated with about 17,000 TCR beta sequences at a false discovery rate of 0.05 in a later analysis. In a later analysis, HLA-associated TCR beta chains were found to be more clonally expanded and to have lower generation probabilities than equally common non-associated chains. In a later analysis, most CMV-associated TCR beta chains were found to appear HLA-restricted, with HLA associations seemingly driven largely by CMV exposure. In an earlier analysis of approximately 590 of the donors, most TCR beta V segments appeared in productive rearrangements about 90% or about 30% of the time, broadly matching IMGT annotations. Some IMGT-functional V segments, including TRBV6-2 and TRBV6-3, could not be told apart with the 87-base-pair reads, so those segments were excluded. In a later analysis, TCR association rates were found to vary across HLA loci, with the most associated TCRs seen for DRB1 alleles and the fewest for HLA-C alleles. A group of highly shared sequence variants was considered likely to be a technical artifact of the sequencing pipeline.

Taken from cysteine to phenylalanine, the CDR3 has 15 residues. Of the read, only the CDR3 DNA is kept; its 45 bases are in frame from base 1. CDR1 and CDR2 were assigned from the germline V gene as SNHLY and FYNNEI. V loses 6 bases at its end and J loses 4 bases; junction bases beyond the gene matches: 7. The receptor library was made with the immunoSEQ multiplex PCR assay. A mixture of 60 forward primers for TCR Vbeta segments and 13 reverse primers for TCR Jbeta segments was used in the multiplex PCR. The CDR3 region of rearranged TCR beta genes was amplified from genomic DNA by a multiplex PCR assay. Amplified TCR beta libraries were sequenced as 87-base-pair reads on the Illumina HiSeq System. On the study's bioinformatics: A later analysis counted about 80 million unique TCR beta chains across the 650 to 700 repertoires, and approximately 11 million of these chains were shared by at least two donors. A nearest-neighbor algorithm error-corrected the raw reads and collapsed the reads into unique sequences, merging closely related sequences to remove PCR and sequencing errors. To assign V, D and J gene segments, CDR3 sequences were aligned to IMGT reference sequences. Each retained sequence needed at least a six-nucleotide match to both a V gene segment and a J gene segment. Rearrangements were called productive when the CDR3 lacked stop codons and stayed in frame with V and J; all others were non-productive. Following IMGT convention, CDR3 was defined as the stretch from the second conserved V-encoded cysteine to the conserved J-encoded phenylalanine. The earlier analysis of 500 to 650 of the donors excluded any sequence lacking an unambiguous match to a single V gene segment. In an earlier analysis of about 590 of the donors, a V segment was called functional when productive rearrangements were above 56.7%, and segregating when the standard deviation between donors exceeded 5%. To diagnose cytomegalovirus status from the catalog of TCR beta chain sequences, a statistical classification framework was built. In a later analysis, TCR nucleotide sequences were compared against IMGT/GENE-DB human TR gene sequences so that V and J genes could be assigned. In a later analysis, CDR3 sequences and most-parsimonious VDJ recombination scenarios were assigned using the TCRdist pipeline. In a later analysis, each TCR beta chain was defined by its CDR3 amino acid sequence together with its V-gene family, and reads without a unique V-gene family were excluded. As a way to deal with suspected cross-contamination and a sequencing artifact, a later analysis dropped hundreds of nucleotide sequences that were highly shared and had low generation probability. In a later analysis, a clonal expansion index was calculated for each public chain from normalized within-repertoire ranks of inferred template counts. A later analysis computed generation probabilities with a VDJ recombination model fitted to out-of-frame rearrangements, and checked the results against IGoR. A later analysis scored TCR-TCR, TCR-HLA and TCR-CMV co-occurrence with hypergeometric tests, applying a repertoire-size bias correction to TCR pairs. False discovery rates were estimated in a later analysis by permuting HLA or CMV assignments 20 times. In a later analysis, co-occurring TCRs were grouped using DBSCAN, with TCRdist sequence similarity added in when clustering inside HLA-allele-positive subsets. Repertoires with fewer than 30,000 or more than 120,000 public chains, plus five repertoires with anomalous nucleotide sharing, were excluded from co-occurrence clustering. The table was pulled from immuneACCESS by TCRdb, which kept in-frame rearrangements only. Such tables lose some clones; where checked, under half of the loss comes from unresolved V genes, and the rest has no known cause. V, J and clone size were drawn from that table, and D and trimming were deduced from the DNA. The sample includes approximately 110,000 clones, with approximately 70% observed a single time. Around 4% of the sample lies in the top ten.

The cohort consisted of hundreds of healthy bone marrow donors. At the time of sampling, every cohort member was nominally healthy, though immune exposures that went unrecorded were likely present. The donor was CMV seropositive and belonged to the group of 250 to 300 seropositive cohort members. A peripheral blood sample was collected from each donor, and TCR beta sequencing was performed on peripheral blood mononuclear cells. The Qiagen DNeasy Blood Extraction Kit was used to extract genomic DNA from the blood cell samples. Turning to this clone: This receptor's antigen is unknown. Base quality data are lacking; no much larger clone is found one base away.

The chain joins TRBV2 to TRBJ1-5, and 9 junctional nucleotides match TRBD1. The sample taken for sequencing was PBMCs. The clonotype comes from a man aged 25 to 40 in good health and CMV-seropositive. The nucleotide sequence is TGTGCCAGCAGCGGTGGACAGGGGAGAAATCAGCCCCAGCATTTT. Protein translation: CASSGGQGRNQPQHF.